This is a list of T cell receptor beta chains from one sample in a study of beta chain bispecific antibodies for T cell cancers. Antigens of these TCRs are unknown. TCRdb itself ran the 5' RACE reads through MiXCR, one entry per CDR3 protein. Of roughly 19,000 distinct CDR3 sequences detected, just over 2% appear once; the ten largest clones hold more than 4.5%. This sample comprised healthy donor T cells cultured with leukemia cells, obtained from a culture containing a bispecific antibody targeting TCR Vbeta12. Receptors were obtained from a human donor in good health. Some clones in this sample may be carry-over from other donors' samples. CDR3s include the opening cysteine and the closing phenylalanine or tryptophan. A D gene is named only where the DNA matches it firmly. Sizes are listed as once, few, many or a size class.

v_call,d_call,clone_size,j_call,cdr3_aa,cdr3_nt
TRBV28,-,medium-sized,TRBJ1-6,CAIGREMGNSPLHF,TGTGCCATCGGGAGGGAAATGGGAAATTCACCCCTCCACTTT
TRBV28,TRBD1,many,TRBJ2-7,CASSLGTGGWEQYF,TGTGCCAGCAGTTTAGGGACAGGGGGCTGGGAGCAGTACTTC
TRBV4-2,-,many,TRBJ2-1,CASSQRDNEQFF,TGTGCCAGCAGCCAAAGGGACAATGAGCAGTTCTTC
TRBV7-3,TRBD1,many,TRBJ2-1,CASSPGQGGGEQFF,TGTGCCAGCAGTCCCGGACAGGGGGGGGGTGAGCAGTTCTTC
TRBV27,-,many,TRBJ2-7,CASSLSTGETYEQYF,TGTGCCAGCAGTTTATCTACGGGAGAAACCTACGAGCAGTACTTC
TRBV5-1,-,many,TRBJ2-7,CASSLGGSSYEQYF,TGCGCCAGCAGCTTGGGGGGGAGCTCCTACGAGCAGTACTTC
TRBV30,-,many,TRBJ2-5,CAWNPGRSSQETQYF,TGTGCCTGGAACCCGGGACGGTCGTCCCAAGAGACCCAGTACTTC
TRBV19,-,many,TRBJ2-1,CASSIIVYNEQFF,TGTGCCAGTAGTATTATAGTCTACAATGAGCAGTTCTTC
TRBV7-6,-,many,TRBJ2-5,CASRLGGGLQETQYF,TGTGCCAGCAGATTGGGAGGGGGTTTACAAGAGACCCAGTACTTC
TRBV6-1,-,few,TRBJ1-1,CASSEVPERLVNTEAFF,TGTGCCAGCAGTGAAGTCCCCGAACGGTTGGTGAACACTGAAGCTTTCTTT